Each of the 29 T cell receptor beta chains below was sequenced from the same sample in a study of CD8+ T cells in alopecia areata. This sample's treatment: oral pan-JAK inhibitor, 5-10 mg twice daily. cDNA serving as the sequencing template came from extracted, reverse transcribed RNA. Method: immunoSEQ multiplex PCR; TCRdb's copy keeps in-frame clones and lacks some. The sample records around 110,000 clones, roughly 84% being singletons. Sequenced here: CD8+ T cells sorted from blood, sampled at week 24, from a patient treated with tofacitinib. Receptors originate from a human donor with alopecia areata.

In its sample, this clone was seen once. This chain connects TRBV4-3 to TRBJ2-1, with D unresolved. The CDR3 contains 16 residues. CDR1 is LGHNA and CDR2 is YSLEER in the germline V gene. V gave up 1 base and J gave up 4 bases, with 14 bases separating them. CDR3 sequence reads: CASSQASDQPYNEQFF. CDR3 nucleotide sequence: TGCGCCAGCAGCCAAGCTTCGGACCAACCATACAATGAGCAGTTCTTC.

The genes are TRBV14 and TRBJ2-1; 9 nucleotides align to TRBD1. This CDR3 is 15 amino acids long. The ends lost 1 base at V and 7 bases at J; junction bases unmatched: 5. In germline, CDR1 is SGHDN, CDR2 FVKESK. The CDR3 DNA is TGTGCCAGCAGCCAAGGACAGGGGGTAGGGAATGAGCAGTTCTTC. Translated, it gives CASSQGQGVGNEQFF.

The chain employs TRBV7-2 and TRBJ2-5, with 10 bases that match TRBD2. CDR3 length: 16 amino acids. Germline CDR1 reads SGHTA; CDR2 reads FQGNSA. Trimming removed 1 base from V and 5 bases from J; junction bases left unmatched: 7. CDR3 in DNA: TGTGCCAGCAGCTTAGAGAGCGGGGGGGTACGGGAGACCCAGTACTTC. Amino acids: CASSLESGGVRETQYF.

This chain uses TRBV6-1 with TRBJ2-5, with 10 bases matching TRBD1. The DNA end is a closer match to TRBJ2-7, so the J assignment may be wrong. From germline, CDR1 is MNHNS and CDR2 SASEGT. CDR3 length equals 15 residues. CDR3 coding DNA: TGTGCCAGCAGTGAAGGGACAGGGGGCTCCTACGAGCAGTACTTC. The encoded protein is CASSEGTGGSYEQYF.

CDR3: CATSRDKGVTEAFF. The CDR3 DNA reads as TGTGCCACCAGCAGGGACAAGGGTGTAACTGAAGCTTTCTTT. The gene calls are TRBV15 and TRBJ1-1, with a tentative D call TRBD1 (5 bases). The V end lost 3 bases, the J end lost 5 bases, and 13 bases lay between the germline ends. Germline V gene lookup returns CDR1 LNHNV and CDR2 YYDKDF (reference sequence). The CDR3 runs 14 residues. The full variable domain, its missing parts supplied by reference TRBV15 and TRBJ1-1, is DAMVIQNPRYQVTQFGKPVTLSCSQTLNHNVMYWYQQKSSQAPKLLFHYYDKDFNNEADTPDNFQSRRPNTSFCFLDIRSPGLGDTAMYLCATSRDKGVTEAFFGQGTRLTVV.

This sequence joins TRBV15 and TRBJ2-5; tentatively, D is TRBD2 (6 bases). Germline CDR1 and CDR2: LNHNV and YYDKDF (reference sequence). The CDR3 length is 15 residues. The ends were cut back, 2 bases at V and 4 bases at J, with 14 bases in the middle. CDR3 in amino acids: CATSRSSGVGETQYF. In DNA form, the CDR3 reads TGTGCCACCAGCAGATCCTCGGGAGTCGGAGAGACCCAGTACTTC.

The chain recombines TRBV9 with TRBJ2-1; TRBD2 might be the D (6 bases). Looked up from germline, CDR1 is SGDLS and CDR2 is YYNGEE. V was shortened by 0 bases and J by 7 bases, with 20 bases between the two germline ends. This CDR3 is built from 17 residues. CDR3 sequence reads: CASSVEWGLEEGNEQFF. The CDR3 region has the DNA TGTGCCAGCAGCGTAGAATGGGGTCTCGAGGAGGGAAATGAGCAGTTCTTC.

The chain combines TRBV7-9 with TRBJ1-1; 9 bases line up with TRBD1. This CDR3 is built from 15 residues. Losses at the gene ends were 3 bases for V and 4 bases for J; bases not matched to a gene: 6. CDR1 is SEHNR, CDR2 FQNEAQ, per germline (reference sequence). CDR3 amino acids: CASSLAGQGITEAFF. The CDR3 region has the DNA TGTGCCAGCAGCTTGGCCGGACAGGGGATCACTGAAGCTTTCTTT.

The chain carries TRBV7-8 and TRBJ1-1; D unclear. Between the trimmed V and J ends, which lost 3 bases and 5 bases, there was a span of 10 bases. Germline V lookup: CDR1 SGHVS, CDR2 FQNEAQ. This CDR3 has 13 amino acids. The CDR3 sequence: CASSLLAETEAFF. CDR3 bases: TGTGCCAGCAGCTTGTTGGCTGAGACTGAAGCTTTCTTT.

This chain joins TRBV19 and TRBJ1-6, with 7 bases aligning to TRBD1. CDR3 size: 15 residues. Germline lookup yields CDR1 LNHDA and CDR2 SQIVND (reference sequence). Trimming cost V 3 bases and J 10 bases; bases outside gene matches: 9. The CDR3 here is CASSIGVGGGSPLHF. The CDR3 DNA reads as TGTGCCAGTAGTATCGGGGTAGGGGGCGGCTCACCCCTCCACTTT. The variable domain in full, with the rest retrieved from reference TRBV19 and TRBJ1-6, is DGGITQSPKYLFRKEGQNVTLSCEQNLNHDAMYWYRQDPGQGLRLIYYSQIVNDFQKGDIAEGYSVSREKKESFPLTVTSAQKNPTAFYLCASSIGVGGGSPLHFGNGTRLTVT.

The chain uses TRBV15 and TRBJ2-2, with unresolved D. The V and J ends lost 5 bases and 0 bases respectively, with 1 base between them. The CDR3 totals 12 residues. Per the germline V gene, CDR1 is LNHNV and CDR2 is YYDKDF (reference sequence). CDR3 amino acids: CATSSNTGELFF. In DNA form, the CDR3 reads TGTGCCACCAGCTCGAACACCGGGGAGCTGTTTTTT.

This CDR3 reads CASSQSQTSGGEDTQYF. CDR3 nucleotides: TGCGCCAGCAGCCAAAGCCAGACTAGCGGGGGGGAGGATACGCAGTATTTT. The rearrangement links TRBV4-3 to TRBJ2-3, with 14 bases aligning to TRBD2. Losses at the gene ends were 2 bases for V and 6 bases for J; bases not matched to a gene: 7. The CDR3 runs 17 residues. Germline V gives CDR1 LGHNA, CDR2 YSLEER.

The chain combines TRBV27 with TRBJ2-6; 9 nucleotides line up with TRBD1. This CDR3 contains 18 residues. Per the germline V gene, CDR1 is MNHEY and CDR2 is SMNVEV (reference sequence). J lost 3 bases, V lost 2 bases, and 8 bases had no gene match. CDR3 nucleotides: TGTGCCAGCAGTTTACTTACCACAGGGGGCGGTGGGGCCAACGTCCTGACTTTC. Its protein is CASSLLTTGGGGANVLTF.

This chain connects TRBV5-5 to TRBJ2-4; D not resolved. The CDR3 covers 15 residues. Germline CDR1 reads SGHKS; CDR2 reads YYEKEE (reference sequence). V was cut by 1 base and J by 5 bases, with 13 bases left in between. The CDR3 DNA sequence: TGTGCCAGCAGCTTGTTTGAGGACGGCGAAAACATTCAGTACTTC. Translated, it gives CASSLFEDGENIQYF.

V usage is TRBV5-1 and J usage is TRBJ2-7; D perhaps matches TRBD1 (6 bases). The CDR3 is 14 amino acids. V was pared by 0 bases and J by 4 bases, with 11 bases between. The germline gives CDR1 SGHRS, CDR2 YFSETQ. This chain's CDR3 is CASSLEGEGYEQYF. In DNA form, the CDR3 reads TGCGCCAGCAGCTTGGAGGGGGAAGGGTACGAGCAGTACTTC.

The V and J genes are TRBV27 and TRBJ2-2; 8 nucleotides line up with TRBD1. V shed 4 bases, J shed 7 bases, and the junction held 5 bases outside the gene matches. The CDR3 runs to 14 residues. The V gene's germline CDR1 is MNHEY and CDR2 SMNVEV (reference sequence). CDR3 in DNA: TGTGCCAGCAGTTACCAGGGGGCTGACGGGGAGCTGTTTTTT. It translates to CASSYQGADGELFF.

The rearrangement uses TRBV30 and TRBJ2-7, with 12 bases aligning to TRBD1. The CDR3 loop spans 14 amino acids. The ends lost 5 bases at V and 5 bases at J; junction bases unmatched: 7. CDR1 and CDR2 from the germline V gene are GTSNPN and SVGIG (reference sequence). CDR3 coding DNA: TGTGCCTGGGACCCAGGGACAGGGGGCAACGAGCAGTACTTC. It is translated as CAWDPGTGGNEQYF.

In this sample, this clone turned up a few times. Here the CDR3 reads CASRDRGPETQYF. In DNA, the CDR3 is TGTGCCAGCAGGGACAGGGGGCCAGAGACCCAGTACTTC. V is TRBV2 and J is TRBJ2-5; 11 bases are shared with TRBD1. The germline gives CDR1 SNHLY, CDR2 FYNNEI. V lost 6 bases and J lost 4; bases outside the gene matches: 1. The CDR3 has 13 amino acids.

The V and J genes are TRBV6-6 and TRBJ1-2; 8 bases are a match to TRBD1. Trimming cost V 5 bases and J 6 bases; bases outside gene matches: 8. CDR1 is MNHNY and CDR2 is SVGAGI in the germline V gene (reference sequence). This CDR3 contains 14 residues. The CDR3 DNA is TGTGCCAGCAGTACGGGAGCGACAGGGGATGGCTACACCTTC. Translating gives CASSTGATGDGYTF.

This chain links TRBV2 with TRBJ1-2; D possibly corresponds to TRBD1 (5 bases). CDR3 length: 15 amino acids. Germline V gives CDR1 SNHLY, CDR2 FYNNEI. The germline V and J ends were trimmed by 0 bases and 4 bases, with 12 bases remaining between them. This CDR3 is CASSEAVGEFYGYTF. CDR3 sequence (DNA): TGTGCCAGCAGTGAAGCTGTAGGGGAATTCTATGGCTACACCTTC.

V is TRBV5-1 and J is TRBJ2-1; no firm D call. V dropped 4 bases and J dropped 8 bases, with 10 bases sitting between them. The CDR3 has 12 residues. Germline CDR1 reads SGHRS; CDR2 reads YFSETQ. The CDR3 is CASSHKGYEQFF. As DNA, the CDR3 is TGCGCCAGCAGCCACAAGGGCTATGAGCAGTTCTTC.

This clone occurred once. This chain uses TRBV27 with TRBJ2-2; D call uncertain. The ends were cut back, 0 bases at V and 2 bases at J, with 4 bases in the middle. The CDR3 sequence is 14 residues long. Germline CDR1 MNHEY, CDR2 SMNVEV (reference sequence). CDR3 bases: TGTGCCAGCAGTTTATCGCTCAACACCGGGGAGCTGTTTTTT. Its translation: CASSLSLNTGELFF.

V gene TRBV6-1 combines with J gene TRBJ2-3; TRBD2 aligns across 9 bases. The V gene's germline CDR1 is MNHNS and CDR2 SASEGT. The CDR3 sequence is 17 residues long. The V segment lost 4 bases and the J segment 0 bases; nucleotides outside the gene matches: 8. The CDR3 region is CASSVAGLASSTDTQYF. The CDR3 DNA follows: TGTGCCAGCAGTGTTGCCGGACTAGCGTCTAGCACAGATACGCAGTATTTT.

V is TRBV28 and J is TRBJ2-1, with 9 bases fitting TRBD1. The CDR3 consists of 15 residues. The V gene end was trimmed by 6 bases and the J gene end by 8 bases; junction bases not matched to a gene: 11. Germline values: CDR1 MDHEN, CDR2 SYDVKM. CDR3 region: CASSPGTGRLYEQFF. CDR3 DNA: TGTGCCAGCAGCCCCGGGACAGGGCGGCTCTATGAGCAGTTCTTC.

The V gene is TRBV7-9, the J gene TRBJ2-2; 14 nucleotides align to TRBD2. This CDR3 contains 17 residues. Germline CDR1 reads SEHNR; CDR2 reads FQNEAQ (reference sequence). J lost 0 bases, V lost 5 bases, and 2 bases had no gene match. The CDR3, as DNA: TGTGCCAGCAGCCGGACTAGCGGGGGGCCGAACACCGGGGAGCTGTTTTTT. This sequence encodes CASSRTSGGPNTGELFF.

The CDR3: CASALGDSTYEQYF. The CDR3 DNA sequence: TGTGCCAGCGCCCTCGGGGACAGTACCTACGAGCAGTACTTC. The V gene is TRBV9, the J gene TRBJ2-7; 7 positions match TRBD1. Looked up from germline, CDR1 is SGDLS and CDR2 is YYNGEE. V shed 7 bases, J shed 2 bases, and the junction held 9 bases outside the gene matches. The CDR3 runs 14 residues.

The chain is built from TRBV6-1 and TRBJ2-5, with 8 bases that match TRBD1. V was clipped by 1 base and J by 5 bases; unmatched bases: 6. Germline CDR1 and CDR2: MNHNS and SASEGT. The CDR3 covers 15 residues. This CDR3 reads CASSEGRTGLETQYF. As DNA, the CDR3 is TGTGCCAGCAGTGAAGGGAGGACAGGGTTGGAGACCCAGTACTTC.

The chain joins TRBV2 to TRBJ2-3, with TRBD2 matching 13 bases. V gave up 7 bases and J gave up 2 bases; unmatched junction bases: 9. CDR3 length: 17 amino acids. CDR1 is SNHLY and CDR2 is FYNNEI in the germline V gene. The DNA of the CDR3 is TGTGCCAGCACTTCCGGACTAGCGGGGGTTTACACAGATACGCAGTATTTT. As protein: CASTSGLAGVYTDTQYF.

The rearrangement joins TRBV5-6 to TRBJ1-6; D may be TRBD1 (5 bases). V was clipped by 1 base and J by 6 bases, with 14 bases between them. Germline loops: CDR1 SGHDT, CDR2 YYEEEE. This CDR3 comprises 16 residues. The DNA for the CDR3 is TGTGCCAGCAGCTTGACCGTCGGGAGGGGTAATTCACCCCTCCACTTT. This sequence encodes CASSLTVGRGNSPLHF.